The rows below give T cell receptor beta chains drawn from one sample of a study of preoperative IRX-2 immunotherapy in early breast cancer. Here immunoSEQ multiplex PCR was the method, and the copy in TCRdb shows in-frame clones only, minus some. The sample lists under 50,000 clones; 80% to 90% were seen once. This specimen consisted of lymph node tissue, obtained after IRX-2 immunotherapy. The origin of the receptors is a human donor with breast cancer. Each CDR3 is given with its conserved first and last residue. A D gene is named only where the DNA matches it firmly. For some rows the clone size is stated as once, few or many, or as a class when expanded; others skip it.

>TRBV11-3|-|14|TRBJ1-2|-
CASSLNGLAEGYTF
TGTGCCAGCAGCTTAAATGGCCTGGCTGAGGGCTACACCTTC
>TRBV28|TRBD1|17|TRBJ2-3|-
CASSGAGQGRGTDTQYF
TGTGCCAGCAGTGGTGCCGGACAGGGGCGAGGCACAGATACGCAGTATTTT
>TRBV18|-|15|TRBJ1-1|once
CASSPKADLHLIAFF
TGTGCCAGCTCACCAAAGGCAGACCTACACCTTATAGCTTTCTTT
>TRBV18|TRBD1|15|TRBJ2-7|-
CASSPSGQGSYEQYF
TGTGCCAGCTCACCCTCGGGACAGGGCTCCTACGAGCAGTATTTC
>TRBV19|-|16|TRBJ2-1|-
CASSILASYSYNEQFF
TGTGCCAGTAGTATCCTAGCGTCTTATTCCTACAATGAGCAGTTCTTC
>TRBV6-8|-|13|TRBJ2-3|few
CASIKGDTDTQYF
TGTGCCAGCATTAAGGGGGACACAGATACGCAGTATTTT
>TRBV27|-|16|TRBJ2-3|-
CASSTLGGLRTDTQYF
TGTGCCAGCAGTACTTTAGGCGGGCTGCGCACAGATACGCAGTATTTT
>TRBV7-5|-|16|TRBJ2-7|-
CASSPRWTGGGYEQYF
TGTGCCAGCAGCCCCCGTTGGACAGGGGGTGGCTACGAGCAGTACTTC
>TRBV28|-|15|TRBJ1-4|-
CASRMGGPTNEKLFF
TGTGCCAGCCGAATGGGGGGCCCGACTAATGAAAAACTGTTTTTT
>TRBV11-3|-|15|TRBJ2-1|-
CASSPPGTTYNEQFF
TGTGCCAGCAGCCCCCCCGGGACAACCTACAATGAGCAGTTCTTC
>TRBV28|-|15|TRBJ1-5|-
CASSSAGVGNQPQHF
TGTGCCAGCAGTTCGGCAGGGGTTGGCAATCAGCCCCAGCATTTT
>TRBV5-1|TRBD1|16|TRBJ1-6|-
CASSWAPGTGDSPLHF
TGCGCCAGCAGCTGGGCCCCCGGGACAGGGGATTCACCCCTCCACTTT
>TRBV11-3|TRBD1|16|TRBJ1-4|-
CASSPDRERTNEKLFF
TGTGCCAGCAGCCCTGACAGGGAGAGAACTAATGAAAAACTGTTTTTT
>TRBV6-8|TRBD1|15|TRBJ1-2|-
CASSSPDRGNYGYTF
TGTGCCAGCAGTTCGCCCGACAGGGGAAACTATGGCTACACCTTC
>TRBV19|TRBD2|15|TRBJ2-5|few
CASSSFLAGVETQYF
TGTGCCAGTAGTAGCTTCCTAGCGGGGGTTGAGACCCAGTACTTC
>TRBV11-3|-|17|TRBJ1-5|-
CASSLGQVNVGNQPQHF
TGTGCCAGCAGCTTAGGACAGGTAAACGTTGGCAATCAGCCCCAGCATTTT
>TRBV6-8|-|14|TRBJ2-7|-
CASRFGRESYEQYF
TGTGCCAGCAGGTTCGGCAGGGAATCCTACGAGCAGTACTTC
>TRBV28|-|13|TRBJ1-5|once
CASRADSNQPQHF
TGTGCCAGCAGGGCCGATAGCAATCAGCCCCAGCATTTT
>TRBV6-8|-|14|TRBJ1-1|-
CASRTDRKNTEAFF
TGTGCCAGCAGAACGGACAGAAAGAACACTGAAGCTTTCTTT
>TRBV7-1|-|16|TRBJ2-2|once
CASSLIGTLDLGELFF
TGTGCCAGCAGCTTGATCGGGACGCTCGATCTCGGGGAGCTGTTTTTT
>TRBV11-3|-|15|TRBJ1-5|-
CASSLGPGGNQPQHF
TGTGCCAGCAGCTTAGGACCCGGAGGCAATCAGCCCCAGCATTTT
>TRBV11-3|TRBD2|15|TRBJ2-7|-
CASSPTGTSGGWQYF
TGTGCCAGCAGCCCTACCGGGACTAGCGGGGGATGGCAGTACTTC
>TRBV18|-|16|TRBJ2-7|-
CASSPFETAGVYEQYF
TGTGCCAGCTCACCATTTGAGACAGCAGGGGTGTACGAGCAGTACTTC
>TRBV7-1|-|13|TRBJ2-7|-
CVGKDKGSYEQYF
TGTGTTGGCAAAGATAAGGGGAGCTACGAGCAGTACTTC
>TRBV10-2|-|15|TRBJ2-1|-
CASSGGKRGYNEQFF
TGCGCCAGCAGTGGAGGAAAGAGAGGCTACAATGAGCAGTTCTTC
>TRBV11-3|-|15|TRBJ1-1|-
CASSLVGGLNTEAFF
TGTGCCAGCAGCTTAGTAGGGGGGTTGAACACTGAAGCTTTCTTT
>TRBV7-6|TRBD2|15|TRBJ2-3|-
CASSLGTSGGDTQYF
TGTGCCAGCAGCTTGGGGACTAGCGGGGGGGATACGCAGTATTTT
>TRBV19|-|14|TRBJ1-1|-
CASSITGKSTEAFF
TGTGCCAGTAGTATCACGGGAAAGTCCACTGAAGCTTTCTTT
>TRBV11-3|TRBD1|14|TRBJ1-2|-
CASSVQQGDYGYTF
TGTGCCAGCAGCGTCCAACAGGGGGACTATGGCTACACCTTC
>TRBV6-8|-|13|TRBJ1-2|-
CASSIQANYGYTF
TGTGCCAGCAGTATACAGGCTAACTATGGCTACACCTTC
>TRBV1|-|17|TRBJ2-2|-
CASSRGYGDSHTGELFF
TGCGCCAGCAGCCGAGGATATGGGGACAGTCACACCGGGGAGCTGTTTTTT
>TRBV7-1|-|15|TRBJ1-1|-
CASSLAGHRNTEAFF
TGTGCCAGCAGCTTGGCTGGACACAGGAACACTGAAGCTTTCTTT
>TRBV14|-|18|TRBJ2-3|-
CASSQELRASGVTDTQYF
TGTGCCAGCAGCCAAGAATTGCGCGCGAGCGGAGTCACAGATACGCAGTATTTT
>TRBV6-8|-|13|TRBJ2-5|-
CASSPKGPRAQYF
TGTGCCAGCAGTCCAAAAGGGCCCAGGGCCCAGTACTTC
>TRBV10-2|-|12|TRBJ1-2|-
CASTSGLYGYTF
TGCGCCAGCACTTCCGGACTCTATGGCTACACCTTC
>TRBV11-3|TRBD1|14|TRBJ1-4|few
CASSTTGFGEKLFF
TGTGCCAGCAGCACGACAGGGTTTGGGGAAAAACTGTTTTTT
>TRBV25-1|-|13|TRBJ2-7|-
CASSLGQPYEQYF
TGTGCCAGCAGTCTAGGACAGCCGTACGAGCAGTACTTC
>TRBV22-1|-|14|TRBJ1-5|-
CASSLGRFGQPQHF
TGTGCCAGCAGTTTAGGCAGGTTCGGTCAGCCCCAGCATTTT
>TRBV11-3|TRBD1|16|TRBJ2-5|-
CASSLGGQGYQETQYF
TGTGCCAGCAGCTTAGGGGGACAGGGGTACCAAGAGACCCAGTACTTC